These T cell receptor beta chains were read from a single sample in a study of blood T cell repertoires in COVID-19. Only in-frame clones appear in the TCRdb table, and some are missing; sequencing was by immunoSEQ multiplex PCR. The table lists approximately 110,000 clones, about 84% of them singletons, with about 5.7% in the top ten. The sample taken for sequencing was peripheral blood. These receptors originate from a human donor in a cohort sampled during active COVID-19. Both conserved end residues are part of each CDR3. D genes are given only for firm matches. Clone size is given for some rows only: seen once, a few or many times, or a class if the clone is expanded.

v_gene,d_gene,j_gene,abundance,CDR3nt,CDR3aa
TRBV2,TRBD1,TRBJ1-1,.,TGTGCCAGCAGACCGGGACAGGGCTACGGAACTTTCTTT,CASRPGQGYGTFF
TRBV5-8,TRBD2,TRBJ2-7,.,TGTGCCAGCAGCCACCCTAGCGGGGCAACCTACGAGCAGTACTTC,CASSHPSGATYEQYF
TRBV3-1/TRBV3-2,.,TRBJ2-2,.,TGTGCCAGCAGCCAAGTACTAGTGGTCACCGGGGAGCTGTTTTTT,CASSQVLVVTGELFF
TRBV12-5,.,TRBJ2-3,.,TGTGCTAGTGGTTTGGTACCTGTTGCGAGGGGGAGAACAGATACGCAGTATTTT,CASGLVPVARGRTDTQYF
TRBV2,.,TRBJ1-1,.,TGTGCCAGCAGTGACGACTCGAACGACAGCACGAGCACTGAAGCTTTCTTT,CASSDDSNDSTSTEAFF
TRBV18,TRBD2,TRBJ2-1,.,TGTGCCAGCTCCCACCCAGCGGGAGCGAACAATGAGCAGTTCTTC,CASSHPAGANNEQFF
TRBV4-1,TRBD2,TRBJ2-1,.,TGCGCCAGCAGCCCTAGCGGGAGCTCCTACAATGAGCAGTTCTTC,CASSPSGSSYNEQFF
TRBV6-4,.,TRBJ2-1,.,TGTGCCAGCTACCCGACCGGGTCCAATGAGCAGTTCTTC,CASYPTGSNEQFF
TRBV28,TRBD1,TRBJ1-5,.,TGTGCCAGCAGCCAAACAGGGACAGGTAGCAATCAGCCCCAGCATTTT,CASSQTGTGSNQPQHF
TRBV28,.,TRBJ2-3,.,TGTGCCAGCAGCTTGCGGGGGCAGACAGATACGCAGTATTTT,CASSLRGQTDTQYF
TRBV3-1/TRBV3-2,.,TRBJ1-1,.,TGTGCCAGCAGCCACATACTTTCTAGGGGGTCAGACACTGAAGCTTTCTTT,CASSHILSRGSDTEAFF
TRBV7-9,.,TRBJ1-2,few,TGTGCCAGCAGCTTAATAACGAGCTCAGGTGGCTACACCTTC,CASSLITSSGGYTF
TRBV7-2,.,TRBJ1-1,.,TGTGCCAGCAGCTTAGCGGGCGGGCTGAACACTGAAGCTTTCTTT,CASSLAGGLNTEAFF
TRBV24-1,TRBD2,TRBJ2-1,.,TGTGCCACCAGTGATCCTCCCCCAGCGGGAGGACCCAATGAGCAGTTCTTC,CATSDPPPAGGPNEQFF
TRBV4-1,.,TRBJ1-2,.,TGCGCCAGCAGCCAGAGTGGCGGGGCAAACTATGGCTACACCTTC,CASSQSGGANYGYTF
TRBV2,.,TRBJ1-1,.,TGTGCCAGCAGTGGTCGTGAAGCTTTCTTT,CASSGREAFF
TRBV9,TRBD1,TRBJ2-5,.,TGTGCCAGCAGCTCTGGCCGGGACAGGGGGCGCGCTGACGAGACCCAGTACTTC,CASSSGRDRGRADETQYF
TRBV27,.,TRBJ2-3,.,TGTGCCAGCAGAGGGGGGAGGGGCACAGATACGCAGTATTTT,CASRGGRGTDTQYF
TRBV5-6,.,TRBJ1-5,.,TGTGCCAGCAGCTCGGGGGGTCAGCCCCAGCATTTT,CASSSGGQPQHF
TRBV9,.,TRBJ2-7,few,TGTGCCAGCAGCGTAGAAGGGGGCTCCTACGAGCAGTACTTC,CASSVEGGSYEQYF
TRBV7-8,.,TRBJ2-1,.,TGTGCCAGCAGCGGGGACTCGGGAGCCTACAATGAGCAGTTCTTC,CASSGDSGAYNEQFF
TRBV4-3,.,TRBJ2-7,.,TGCGCCAGCAGCCAAGAAGGGTGGGGTAGCGGCTCCTACGAGCAGTACTTC,CASSQEGWGSGSYEQYF
TRBV6-6,.,TRBJ2-4,.,TGTGCCAGCAGTCTTGCCTTAGAGATCCGTGCCAAAAACATTCAGTACTTC,CASSLALEIRAKNIQYF
TRBV19,.,TRBJ1-2,.,TGTGCCAGTAACCAGGCAGGCCAAGCCTATGGCTACACCTTC,CASNQAGQAYGYTF
TRBV18,.,TRBJ2-5,.,TGTGCCAGCTCACCGTCTAGCGTGGAGACCCAGTACTTC,CASSPSSVETQYF
TRBV18,.,TRBJ2-7,once,TGTGCCAGCTCACCTTCCTTCGGGAACGGCGGCGAGCAGTACTTC,CASSPSFGNGGEQYF
TRBV5-4,.,TRBJ2-3,.,TGTGCCAGCATTCCCCCGCGGACTGAACGTCCAAGCACAGATACGCAGTATTTT,CASIPPRTERPSTDTQYF
TRBV7-2,TRBD2,TRBJ2-1,.,TGTGCCAGCAGCGGCAGAACTAGCGGGGGTTACAATGAGCAGTTCTTC,CASSGRTSGGYNEQFF
TRBV6-5,TRBD1,TRBJ2-7,.,TGTGCCAGCAGTTACGCCGCGGACAGGGGTAGCTACGAGCAGTACTTC,CASSYAADRGSYEQYF
TRBV7-9,TRBD1,TRBJ2-7,.,TGTGCCAGCAGCTTTGACAGGGGCTACGAGCAGTACTTC,CASSFDRGYEQYF
TRBV27,.,TRBJ2-6,.,TGTGCCAGCAGTTTAAGGGGCGCTGGGGCCAACGTCCTGACTTTC,CASSLRGAGANVLTF
TRBV19,TRBD2,TRBJ2-6,.,TGTGCCAGTGGGTTCGGAGCGGGAGTCTCTGGGGCCAACGTCCTGACTTTC,CASGFGAGVSGANVLTF
TRBV3-1/TRBV3-2,TRBD2,TRBJ2-7,.,TGTGCCAGCAGCCAAGGGGCTAGCGGGAGGTACGAGCAGTACTTC,CASSQGASGRYEQYF
TRBV19,.,TRBJ2-2,.,TGTGCCAGTAGTATATCGAGCGGAGGGACCGGGGAGCTGTTTTTT,CASSISSGGTGELFF
TRBV2,.,TRBJ2-1,.,TGTGCCAGCAGCCTGGATATCGGGGGTAACTACAATGAGCAGTTCTTC,CASSLDIGGNYNEQFF
TRBV18,TRBD1,TRBJ1-5,.,TGTGCCAGCTCCCGACAGGGAGATCAGCCCCAGCATTTT,CASSRQGDQPQHF
TRBV7-3,.,TRBJ1-1,.,TGTGCCAGCAGCTCCACGGGACATTCGAACACTGAAGCTTTCTTT,CASSSTGHSNTEAFF
TRBV11-2,.,TRBJ2-7,.,TGTGCCAGCAGCTTAATCCCCGGGTCCTACGAGCAGTACTTC,CASSLIPGSYEQYF
TRBV20-1,.,TRBJ2-3,.,TGCAGTGCTAGTACGGGATCCACAGATACGCAGTATTTT,CSASTGSTDTQYF
TRBV4-2,TRBD2,TRBJ2-7,.,TGTGCCAGCAGCCTCTCTAGCGGGAGCCCCTACGAGCAGTACTTC,CASSLSSGSPYEQYF
TRBV3-1/TRBV3-2,.,TRBJ2-2,.,TGTGCCAGCAGCCAGCTAGGGGCCACCGGGGAGCTGTTTTTT,CASSQLGATGELFF
TRBV5-4,TRBD1,TRBJ1-2,.,TGTGCCAGCAGCTTTTCACGGGGACAGGAGGGCTACACCTTC,CASSFSRGQEGYTF
TRBV5-1,TRBD2,TRBJ2-7,.,TGCGCCAGCACTCCGGGACTAGATTACGAGCAGTACTTC,CASTPGLDYEQYF
TRBV7-9,.,TRBJ2-5,.,TGTGCCAGCCAGGTGGCAGAGACCCAGTACTTC,CASQVAETQYF
TRBV7-6,.,TRBJ1-6,few,TGTGCCAGCAGCCCCCAGGATGGCCTACGCTCACCCCTCCACTTT,CASSPQDGLRSPLHF
TRBV6-2/TRBV6-3,.,TRBJ2-1,once,TGTGCCAGCAGTCTGTACAATGAGCAGTTCTTC,CASSLYNEQFF
TRBV7-8,.,TRBJ2-7,.,TGTGCCAGCAGCTGGGCCAGGGGCTCCTACGAGCAGTACTTC,CASSWARGSYEQYF
TRBV9,TRBD2,TRBJ2-1,.,TGTGCCAGCAGTTGGGCTAGCGGGAGTCAAAGTGAGCAGTTCTTC,CASSWASGSQSEQFF
TRBV7-2,TRBD2,TRBJ2-7,.,TGTGCCAGCAGCCCGGTACTAGCGGGAAAAAAGGAGCAGTACTTC,CASSPVLAGKKEQYF
TRBV24-1,.,TRBJ2-1,once,TGTGCCACCAGTGATCAGAGCAGGGGACAAGAGCAGTTCTTC,CATSDQSRGQEQFF
TRBV25-1,TRBD1,TRBJ1-2,.,TGTGCCAGCAGTGGACTGACAGGGAACTATTATGGCTACACCTTC,CASSGLTGNYYGYTF
TRBV6-6,.,TRBJ1-6,.,TGTGCCAGCAGCTCAGAGGATTATTCACCCCTCCACTTT,CASSSEDYSPLHF
TRBV19,.,TRBJ1-1,.,TGTGCCAGTACCAAGGGCCTGGGAGTAGAAGCTTTCTTT,CASTKGLGVEAFF
TRBV4-3,.,TRBJ2-6,.,TGCGCCAGCAGCCAAGATAGGTGGAGCTCTGGGGCCAACGTCCTGACTTTC,CASSQDRWSSGANVLTF
TRBV6-5,TRBD2,TRBJ2-3,.,TGTGCCAGCAGTTTAAATATAGCGGGAGATACGCAGTATTTT,CASSLNIAGDTQYF
TRBV15,.,TRBJ2-5,.,TGTGCCACCAGCAGAGCCCAAGCCATTTGGGAGACCCAGTACTTC,CATSRAQAIWETQYF
TRBV28,.,TRBJ1-2,.,TGTGCCAGCACCACGGGGGGCAGGCCCTATGGCTACACCTTC,CASTTGGRPYGYTF